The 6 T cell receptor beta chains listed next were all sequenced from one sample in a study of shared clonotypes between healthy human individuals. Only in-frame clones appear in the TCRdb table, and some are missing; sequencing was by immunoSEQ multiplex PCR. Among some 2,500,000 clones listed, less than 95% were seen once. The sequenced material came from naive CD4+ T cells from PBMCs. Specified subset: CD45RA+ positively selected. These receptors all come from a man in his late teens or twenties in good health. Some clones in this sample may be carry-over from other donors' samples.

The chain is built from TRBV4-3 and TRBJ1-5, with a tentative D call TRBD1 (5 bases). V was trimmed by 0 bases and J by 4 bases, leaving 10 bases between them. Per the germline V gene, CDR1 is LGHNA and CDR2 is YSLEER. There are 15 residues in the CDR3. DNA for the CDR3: TGCGCCAGCAGCCAAGAGTCAGGGAGAAATCAGCCCCAGCATTTT. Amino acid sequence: CASSQESGRNQPQHF.

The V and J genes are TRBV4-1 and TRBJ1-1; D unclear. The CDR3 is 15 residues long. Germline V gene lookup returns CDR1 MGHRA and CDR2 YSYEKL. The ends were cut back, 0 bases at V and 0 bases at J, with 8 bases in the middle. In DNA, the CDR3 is TGCGCCAGCAGCCAAGAAATGACATTGAACACTGAAGCTTTCTTT. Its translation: CASSQEMTLNTEAFF.

CDR3: CASTLAGTANTGELFF. Written as DNA, the CDR3 is TGTGCCAGCACCCTAGCCGGGACAGCCAACACCGGGGAGCTGTTTTTT. The chain has TRBV28 and TRBJ2-2; 7 bases align to TRBD1. With V trimmed by 7 bases and J by 2 bases, 10 bases remained unmatched. Germline values: CDR1 MDHEN, CDR2 SYDVKM. The CDR3 is 16 residues long.

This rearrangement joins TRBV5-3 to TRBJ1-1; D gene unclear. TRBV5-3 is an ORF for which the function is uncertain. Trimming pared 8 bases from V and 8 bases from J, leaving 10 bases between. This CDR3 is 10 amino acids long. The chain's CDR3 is CASGQYEAFF. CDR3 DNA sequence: TGTGCCAGCGGGCAGTACGAAGCTTTCTTT.

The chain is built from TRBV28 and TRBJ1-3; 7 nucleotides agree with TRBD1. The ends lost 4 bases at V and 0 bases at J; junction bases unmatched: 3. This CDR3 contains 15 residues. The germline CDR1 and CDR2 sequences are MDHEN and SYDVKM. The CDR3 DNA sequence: TGTGCCAGCAGTTCGGGACAGATCTCTGGAAACACCATATATTTT. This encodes CASSSGQISGNTIYF.

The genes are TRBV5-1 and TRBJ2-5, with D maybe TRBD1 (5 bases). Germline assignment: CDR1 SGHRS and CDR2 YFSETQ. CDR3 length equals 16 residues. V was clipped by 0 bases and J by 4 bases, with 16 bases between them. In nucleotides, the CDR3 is TGCGCCAGCAGCTTGGCGGTCCAGGGTAGTGGAGAGACCCAGTACTTC. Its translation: CASSLAVQGSGETQYF.